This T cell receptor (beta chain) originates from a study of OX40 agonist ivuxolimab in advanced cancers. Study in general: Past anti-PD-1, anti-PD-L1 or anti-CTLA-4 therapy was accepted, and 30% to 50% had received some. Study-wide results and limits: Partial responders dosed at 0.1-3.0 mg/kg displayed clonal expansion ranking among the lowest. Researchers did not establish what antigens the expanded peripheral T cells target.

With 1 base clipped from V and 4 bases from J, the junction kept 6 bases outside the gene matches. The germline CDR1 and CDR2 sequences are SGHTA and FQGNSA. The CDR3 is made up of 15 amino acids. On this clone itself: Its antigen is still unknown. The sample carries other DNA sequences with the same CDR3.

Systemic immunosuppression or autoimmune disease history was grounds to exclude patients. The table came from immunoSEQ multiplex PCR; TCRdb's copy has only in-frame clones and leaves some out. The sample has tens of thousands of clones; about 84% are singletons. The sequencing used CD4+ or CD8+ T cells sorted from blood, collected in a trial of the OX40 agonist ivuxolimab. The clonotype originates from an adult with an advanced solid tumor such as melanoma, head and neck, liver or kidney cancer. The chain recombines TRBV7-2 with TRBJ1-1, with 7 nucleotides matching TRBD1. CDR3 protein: CASSLDLQGGTEAFF. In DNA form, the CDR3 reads TGTGCCAGCAGCTTAGATCTCCAGGGGGGCACTGAAGCTTTCTTT. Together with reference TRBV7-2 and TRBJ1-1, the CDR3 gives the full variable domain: GAGVSQSPSNKVTEKGKDVELRCDPISGHTALYWYRQSLGQGLEFLIYFQGNSAPDKSGLPSDRFSAERTGGSVSTLTIQRTQQEDSAVYLCASSLDLQGGTEAFFGQGTRLTVV.